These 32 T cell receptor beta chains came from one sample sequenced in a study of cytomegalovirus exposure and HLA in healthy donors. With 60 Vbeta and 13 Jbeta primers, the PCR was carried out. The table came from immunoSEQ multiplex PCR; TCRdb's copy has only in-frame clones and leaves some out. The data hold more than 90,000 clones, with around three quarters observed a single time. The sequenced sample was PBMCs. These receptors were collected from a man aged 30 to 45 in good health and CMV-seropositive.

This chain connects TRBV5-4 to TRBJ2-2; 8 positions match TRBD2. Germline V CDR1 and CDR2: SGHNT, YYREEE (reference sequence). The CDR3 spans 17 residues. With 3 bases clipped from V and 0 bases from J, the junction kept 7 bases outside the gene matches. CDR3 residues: CASSSGTRSANTGELFF. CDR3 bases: TGTGCCAGCAGCTCCGGGACTAGGAGCGCGAACACCGGGGAGCTGTTTTTT.

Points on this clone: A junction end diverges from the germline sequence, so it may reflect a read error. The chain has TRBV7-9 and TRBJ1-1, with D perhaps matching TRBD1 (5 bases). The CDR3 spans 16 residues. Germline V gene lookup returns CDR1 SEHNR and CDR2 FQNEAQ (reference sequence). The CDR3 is CSSSLAGGGYNTEAFF. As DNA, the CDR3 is TGTTCCAGCAGCTTAGCGGGTGGGGGGTACAACACTGAAGCTTTCTTT.

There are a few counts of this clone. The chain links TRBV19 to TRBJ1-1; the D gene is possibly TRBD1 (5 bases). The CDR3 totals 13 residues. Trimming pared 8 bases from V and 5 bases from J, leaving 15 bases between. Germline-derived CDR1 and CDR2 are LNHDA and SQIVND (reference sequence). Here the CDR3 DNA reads TGTGCCAGTGGCAGGGTGCCCCGGACTGAAGCTTTCTTT. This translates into CASGRVPRTEAFF. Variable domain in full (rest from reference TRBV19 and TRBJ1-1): DGGITQSPKYLFRKEGQNVTLSCEQNLNHDAMYWYRQDPGQGLRLIYYSQIVNDFQKGDIAEGYSVSREKKESFPLTVTSAQKNPTAFYLCASGRVPRTEAFFGQGTRLTVV.

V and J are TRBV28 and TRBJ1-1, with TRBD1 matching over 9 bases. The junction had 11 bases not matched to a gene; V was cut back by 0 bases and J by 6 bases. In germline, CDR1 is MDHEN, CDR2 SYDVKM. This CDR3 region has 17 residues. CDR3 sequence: CASSLWGTGLYGPEAFF. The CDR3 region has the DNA TGTGCCAGCAGTTTATGGGGGACAGGGCTCTATGGCCCTGAAGCTTTCTTT.

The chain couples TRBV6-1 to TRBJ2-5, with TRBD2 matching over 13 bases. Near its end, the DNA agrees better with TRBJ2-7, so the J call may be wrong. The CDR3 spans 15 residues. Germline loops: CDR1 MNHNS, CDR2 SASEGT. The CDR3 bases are TGTGCCAGCCCCTCCCGGACTAGCGGGGGATACGAGCAGTACTTC. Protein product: CASPSRTSGGYEQYF.

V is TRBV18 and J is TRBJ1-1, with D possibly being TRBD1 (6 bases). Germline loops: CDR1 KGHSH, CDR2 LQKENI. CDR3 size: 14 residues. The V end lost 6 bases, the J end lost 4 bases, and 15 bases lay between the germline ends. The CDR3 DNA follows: TGTGCCAGCTCTAGCGGGGCAGGGGTCACTGAAGCTTTCTTT. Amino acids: CASSSGAGVTEAFF.

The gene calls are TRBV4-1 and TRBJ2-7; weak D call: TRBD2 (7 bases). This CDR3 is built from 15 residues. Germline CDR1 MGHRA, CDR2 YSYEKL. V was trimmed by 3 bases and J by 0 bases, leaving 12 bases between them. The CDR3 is CASSHGGGLSYEQYF. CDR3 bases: TGCGCCAGCAGCCACGGCGGGGGCCTCTCCTACGAGCAGTACTTC.

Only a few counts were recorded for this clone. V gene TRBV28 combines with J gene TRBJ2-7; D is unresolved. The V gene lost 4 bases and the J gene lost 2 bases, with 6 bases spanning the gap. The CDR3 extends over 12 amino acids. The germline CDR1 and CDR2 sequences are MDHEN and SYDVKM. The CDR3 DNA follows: TGTGCCAGCAGTTCCTCTGCCTACGAGCAGTACTTC. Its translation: CASSSSAYEQYF.

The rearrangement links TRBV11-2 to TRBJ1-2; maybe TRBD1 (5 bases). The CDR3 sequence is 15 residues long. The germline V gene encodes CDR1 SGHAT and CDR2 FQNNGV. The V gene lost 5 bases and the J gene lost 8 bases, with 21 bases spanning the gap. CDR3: CASSPLGRGTMGYTF. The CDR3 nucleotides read TGTGCCAGCAGCCCCCTGGGGCGGGGAACTATGGGCTACACCTTC.

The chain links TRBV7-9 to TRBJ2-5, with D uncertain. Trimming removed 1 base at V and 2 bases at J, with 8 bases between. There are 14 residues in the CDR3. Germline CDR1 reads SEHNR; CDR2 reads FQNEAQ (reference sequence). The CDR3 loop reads CASSLVTGQETQYF. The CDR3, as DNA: TGTGCCAGCAGCTTAGTTACGGGTCAAGAGACCCAGTACTTC.

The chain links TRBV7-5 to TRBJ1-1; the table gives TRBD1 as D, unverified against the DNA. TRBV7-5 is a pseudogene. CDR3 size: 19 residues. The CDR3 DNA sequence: TGTGTCAGAAGCCGTCGCCGGGACAGGGGGCCACCCATGAACACTGAAGCTTTCTTT. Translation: CVRSRRRDRGPPMNTEAFF.

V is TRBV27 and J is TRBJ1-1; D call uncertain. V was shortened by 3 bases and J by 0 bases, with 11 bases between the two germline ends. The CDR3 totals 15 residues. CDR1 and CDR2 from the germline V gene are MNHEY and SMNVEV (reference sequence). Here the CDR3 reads CASSFPGKMNTEAFF. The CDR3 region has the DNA TGTGCCAGCAGTTTCCCGGGGAAGATGAACACTGAAGCTTTCTTT.

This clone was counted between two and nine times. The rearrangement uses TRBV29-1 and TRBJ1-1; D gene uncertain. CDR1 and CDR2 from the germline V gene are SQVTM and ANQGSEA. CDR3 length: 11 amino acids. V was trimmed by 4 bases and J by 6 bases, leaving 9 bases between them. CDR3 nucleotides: TGCAGCGTTGTTCGGGGATCTGAAGCTTTCTTT. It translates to CSVVRGSEAFF.

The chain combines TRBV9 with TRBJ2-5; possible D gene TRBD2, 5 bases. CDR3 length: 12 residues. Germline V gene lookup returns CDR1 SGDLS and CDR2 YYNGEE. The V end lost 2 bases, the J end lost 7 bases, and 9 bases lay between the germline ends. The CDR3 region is CASSVSEGTQYF. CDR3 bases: TGTGCCAGCAGCGTCTCCGAGGGGACCCAGTACTTC.

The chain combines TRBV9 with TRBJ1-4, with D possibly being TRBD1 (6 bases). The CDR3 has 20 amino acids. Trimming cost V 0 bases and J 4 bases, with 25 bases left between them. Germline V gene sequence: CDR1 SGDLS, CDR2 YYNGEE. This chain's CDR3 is CASSVVRQGLAAPLNEKLFF. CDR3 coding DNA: TGTGCCAGCAGCGTAGTCCGGCAGGGGCTAGCCGCTCCCCTTAATGAAAAACTGTTTTTT.

The CDR3 bases are TGTGCCAGCAGTACAGGGTTGGGTTCCCAAGAGACCCAGTACTTC. Residues: CASSTGLGSQETQYF. The V and J genes are TRBV7-2 and TRBJ2-5; D might be TRBD1 (6 bases). CDR1 is SGHTA, CDR2 FQGNSA, per germline. CDR3 length: 15 residues. Trimming cost V 6 bases and J 1 base, with 15 bases left between them. Filled out from reference TRBV7-2 and TRBJ2-5, the complete variable domain reads GAGVSQSPSNKVTEKGKDVELRCDPISGHTALYWYRQSLGQGLEFLIYFQGNSAPDKSGLPSDRFSAERTGGSVSTLTIQRTQQEDSAVYLCASSTGLGSQETQYFGPGTRLLVL.

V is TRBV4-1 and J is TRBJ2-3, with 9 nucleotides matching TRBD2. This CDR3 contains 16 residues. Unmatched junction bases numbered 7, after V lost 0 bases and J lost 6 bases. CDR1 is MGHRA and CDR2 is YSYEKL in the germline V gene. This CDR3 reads CASSQEGLAGRDTQYF. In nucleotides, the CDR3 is TGCGCCAGCAGCCAAGAGGGACTAGCTGGGCGGGATACGCAGTATTTT.

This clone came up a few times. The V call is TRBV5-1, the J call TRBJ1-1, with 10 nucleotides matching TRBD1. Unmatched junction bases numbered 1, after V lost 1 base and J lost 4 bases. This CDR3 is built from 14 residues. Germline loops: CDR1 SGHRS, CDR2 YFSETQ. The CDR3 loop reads CASSLRDRGTEAFF. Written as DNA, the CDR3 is TGCGCCAGCAGCTTGCGGGACAGGGGCACTGAAGCTTTCTTT.

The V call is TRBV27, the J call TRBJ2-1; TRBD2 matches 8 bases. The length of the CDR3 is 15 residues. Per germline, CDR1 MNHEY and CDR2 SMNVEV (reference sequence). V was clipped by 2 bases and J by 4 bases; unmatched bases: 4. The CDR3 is CASSLGGGRYNEQFF. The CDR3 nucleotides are TGTGCCAGCAGTTTAGGCGGGGGGCGATACAATGAGCAGTTCTTC.

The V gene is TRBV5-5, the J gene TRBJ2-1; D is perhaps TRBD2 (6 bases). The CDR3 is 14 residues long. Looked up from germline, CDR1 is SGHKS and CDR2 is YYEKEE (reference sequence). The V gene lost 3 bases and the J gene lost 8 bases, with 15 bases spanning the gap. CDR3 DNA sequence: TGTGCCAGCAGCTCGACGACATGGGGGGATGAGCAGTTCTTC. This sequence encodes CASSSTTWGDEQFF.

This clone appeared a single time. CDR3 nucleotide sequence: TGCGCCAGCAGCCAGGACAGGGACGATTCACCCCTCCACTTT. Its protein is CASSQDRDDSPLHF. V is TRBV5-1 and J is TRBJ1-6; 8 bases align to TRBD1. CDR3 length equals 14 residues. V was pared by 4 bases and J by 8 bases, with 5 bases of the junction left unmatched. Germline values: CDR1 SGHRS, CDR2 YFSETQ.

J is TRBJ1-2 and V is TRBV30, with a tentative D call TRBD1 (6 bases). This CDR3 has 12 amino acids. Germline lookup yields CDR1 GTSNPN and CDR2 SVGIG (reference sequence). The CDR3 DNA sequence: TGTGCTTCCCCGGGACAAGGCTATGGCTACACCTTC. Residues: CASPGQGYGYTF.

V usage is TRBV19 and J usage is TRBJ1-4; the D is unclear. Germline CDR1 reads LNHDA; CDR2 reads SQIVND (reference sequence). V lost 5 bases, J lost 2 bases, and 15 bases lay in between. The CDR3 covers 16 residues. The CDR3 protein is CASSGLPGITNEKLFF. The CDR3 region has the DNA TGTGCCAGTAGTGGGCTGCCGGGAATCACTAATGAAAAACTGTTTTTT. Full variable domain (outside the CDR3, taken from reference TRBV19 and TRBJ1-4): DGGITQSPKYLFRKEGQNVTLSCEQNLNHDAMYWYRQDPGQGLRLIYYSQIVNDFQKGDIAEGYSVSREKKESFPLTVTSAQKNPTAFYLCASSGLPGITNEKLFFGSGTQLSVL.

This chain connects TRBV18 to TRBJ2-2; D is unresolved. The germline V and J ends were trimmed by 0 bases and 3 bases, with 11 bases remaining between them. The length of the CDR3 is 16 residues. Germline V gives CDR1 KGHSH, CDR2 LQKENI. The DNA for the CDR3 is TGTGCCAGCTCACCACCGTCGGCGGCGGACACCGGGGAGCTGTTTTTT. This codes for CASSPPSAADTGELFF.

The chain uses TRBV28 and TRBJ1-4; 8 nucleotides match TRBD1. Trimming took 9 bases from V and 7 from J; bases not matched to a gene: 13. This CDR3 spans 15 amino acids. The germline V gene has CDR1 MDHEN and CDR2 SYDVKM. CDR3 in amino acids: CASFRAGQGPEKLFF. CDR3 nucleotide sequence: TGTGCCAGTTTTCGTGCTGGACAGGGACCTGAAAAACTGTTTTTT.

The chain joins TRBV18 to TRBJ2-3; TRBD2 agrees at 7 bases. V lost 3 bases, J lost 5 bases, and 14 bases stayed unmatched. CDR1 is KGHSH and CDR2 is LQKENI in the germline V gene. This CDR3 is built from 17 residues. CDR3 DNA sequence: TGTGCCAGCTCACCCGCGTTACACGGGGGGTCGGGAGATACGCAGTATTTT. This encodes CASSPALHGGSGDTQYF.

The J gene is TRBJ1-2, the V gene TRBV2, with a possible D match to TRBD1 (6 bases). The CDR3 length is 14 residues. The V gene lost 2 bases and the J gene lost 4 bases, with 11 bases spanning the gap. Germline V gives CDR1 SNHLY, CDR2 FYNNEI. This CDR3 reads CASSESGTIYGYTF. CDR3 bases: TGTGCCAGCAGTGAAAGCGGGACAATCTATGGCTACACCTTC.

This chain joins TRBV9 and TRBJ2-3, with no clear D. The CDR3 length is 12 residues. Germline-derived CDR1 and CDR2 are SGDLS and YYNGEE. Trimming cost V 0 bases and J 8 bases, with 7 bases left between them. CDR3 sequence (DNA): TGTGCCAGCAGCGTAGCCCGAGGTACGCAGTATTTT. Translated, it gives CASSVARGTQYF. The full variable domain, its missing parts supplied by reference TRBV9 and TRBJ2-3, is DSGVTQTPKHLITATGQRVTLRCSPRSGDLSVYWYQQSLDQGLQFLIQYYNGEERAKGNILERFSAQQFPDLHSELNLSSLELGDSALYFCASSVARGTQYFGPGTRLTVL.

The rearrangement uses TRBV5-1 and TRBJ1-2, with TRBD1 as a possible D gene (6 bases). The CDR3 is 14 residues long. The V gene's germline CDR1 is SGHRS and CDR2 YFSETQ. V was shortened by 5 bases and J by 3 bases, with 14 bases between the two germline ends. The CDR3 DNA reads TGCGCCAGCAGACCCGGACAGAACGACTATGGCTACACCTTC. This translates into CASRPGQNDYGYTF.

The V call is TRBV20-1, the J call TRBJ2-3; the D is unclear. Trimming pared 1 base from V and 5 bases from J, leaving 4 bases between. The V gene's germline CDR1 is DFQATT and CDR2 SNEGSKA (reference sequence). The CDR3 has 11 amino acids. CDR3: CSARGQDTQYF. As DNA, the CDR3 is TGCAGTGCTAGAGGGCAAGATACGCAGTATTTT.

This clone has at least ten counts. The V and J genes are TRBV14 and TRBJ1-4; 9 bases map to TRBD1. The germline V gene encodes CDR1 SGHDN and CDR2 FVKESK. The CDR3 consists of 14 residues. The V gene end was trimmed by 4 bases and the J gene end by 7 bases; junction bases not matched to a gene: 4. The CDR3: CASSPRQGGEKLFF. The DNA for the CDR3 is TGTGCCAGCAGCCCTCGACAGGGGGGTGAAAAACTGTTTTTT.

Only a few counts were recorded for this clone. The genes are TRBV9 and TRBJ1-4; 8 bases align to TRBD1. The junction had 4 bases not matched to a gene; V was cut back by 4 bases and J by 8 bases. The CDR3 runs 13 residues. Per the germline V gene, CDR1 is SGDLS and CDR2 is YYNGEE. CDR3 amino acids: CASSPRDREKLFF. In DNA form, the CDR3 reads TGTGCCAGCAGCCCCCGGGACAGGGAAAAACTGTTTTTT.